This TCR beta chain appears in the sequencing data of a study of T-cell reconstitution after alpha-beta-depleted transplantation in children (dated by TCRdb to 2016 to 2018). With respect to the entire study: T-cell immune reconstitution after TCRalphabeta/CD19-depleted allogeneic hematopoietic cell transplantation in children was quantitatively tracked in the study by means of TCR repertoire profiling.

Library preparation used PCR. Instrument on record: Illumina HiSeq 2500. To normalize quantification of the TCRbeta repertoire, the TCR libraries were built with molecular barcoding that relied on unique molecular identifiers. TCRdb took the public reads, trimmed them with fastp at Q25, ran MiXCR for clone calling and kept in-frame beta chains. For every CDR3 protein sequence, its rows merge into one entry that carries the most common genes and DNA. The sample contains fewer than 700,000 distinct CDR3 sequences, 10% to 15% of them found a single time. The top ten clonotypes cover roughly 2.3% of the sample. This specimen's treatment or condition label, per the study, means: allogeneic hematopoietic cell transplantation with graft depleted of TCRalphabeta T cells and CD19 B cells. Transplant recipients were children who received TCRalphabeta/CD19-depleted allogeneic hematopoietic cell grafts. On the study overall, not on this receptor specifically: About two months after transplant, the apparently early recovery of alphabetaT-cell counts reportedly depended on just several hundred clones that had expanded rapidly and came from non-depleted graft cells. Over the following months the frequencies of hyperexpanded clones went down, and after one year T-cell counts and TCRbeta diversity were mostly credited to newly produced T cells. In some patients, the high TCRbeta diversity seen at day 60 was put down to recipient T cells and intrathymic progenitors that had survived conditioning.

Details on this clonotype: Its antigen is not yet known. No per-base quality is available; no much larger clone lies one base away.

V is cut back by 0 bases and J by 3 bases, with 3 bases in the junction unmatched. The CDR3, from cysteine to phenylalanine, totals 15 residues. Kept here is only the CDR3 DNA, which spans 45 bases and is read in frame from base 1. In the germline V gene, CDR1 corresponds to SGHTA and CDR2 to FQGTGA. The origin of this receptor is a male patient younger than 18 who had a stem cell transplant for acute myeloid leukemia, so the T cells may come from the graft donor. The material sequenced was PBMCs, mostly from graft donor cells, taken 360 days after TCRalphabeta/CD19-depleted stem cell transplant. The rearrangement joined TRBV7-3 to TRBJ2-7, and TRBD2 matches 9 of the central bases. At the DNA level, the sequence is TGTGCCAGCAGCTTAACTAGCGGGAGTTTCTACGAGCAGTACTTC. This translates into CASSLTSGSFYEQYF.